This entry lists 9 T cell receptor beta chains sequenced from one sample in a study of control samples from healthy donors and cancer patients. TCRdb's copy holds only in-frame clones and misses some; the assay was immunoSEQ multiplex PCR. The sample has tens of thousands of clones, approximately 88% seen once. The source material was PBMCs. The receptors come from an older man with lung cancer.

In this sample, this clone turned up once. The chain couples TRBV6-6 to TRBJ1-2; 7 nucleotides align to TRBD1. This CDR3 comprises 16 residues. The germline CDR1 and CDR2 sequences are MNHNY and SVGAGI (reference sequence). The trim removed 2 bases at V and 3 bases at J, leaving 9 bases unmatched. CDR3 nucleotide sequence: TGTGCCAGCAGTTACCTGCGACAGGGAGAAGACTATGGCTACACCTTC. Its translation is CASSYLRQGEDYGYTF.

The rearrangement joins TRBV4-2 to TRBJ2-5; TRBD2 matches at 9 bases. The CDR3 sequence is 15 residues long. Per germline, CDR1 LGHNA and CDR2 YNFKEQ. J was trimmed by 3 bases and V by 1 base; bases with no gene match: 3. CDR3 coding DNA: TGTGCCAGCAGCCAAGGGGTAGCGGGGGAAGAGACCCAGTACTTC. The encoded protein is CASSQGVAGEETQYF.

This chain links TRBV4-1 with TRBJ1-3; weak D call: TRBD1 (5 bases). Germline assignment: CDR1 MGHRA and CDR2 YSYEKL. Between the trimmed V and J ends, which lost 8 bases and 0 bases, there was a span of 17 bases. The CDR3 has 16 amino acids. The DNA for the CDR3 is TGCGCCAGCGCCGGACCTGGGGCCTTCTCTGGAAACACCATATATTTT. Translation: CASAGPGAFSGNTIYF.

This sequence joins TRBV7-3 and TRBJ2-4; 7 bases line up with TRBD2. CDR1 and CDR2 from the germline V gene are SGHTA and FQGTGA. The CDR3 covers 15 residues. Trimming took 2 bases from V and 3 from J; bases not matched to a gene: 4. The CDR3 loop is CASSLEGRGKNIQYF. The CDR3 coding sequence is TGTGCCAGCAGCTTAGAGGGGAGGGGCAAAAACATTCAGTACTTC.

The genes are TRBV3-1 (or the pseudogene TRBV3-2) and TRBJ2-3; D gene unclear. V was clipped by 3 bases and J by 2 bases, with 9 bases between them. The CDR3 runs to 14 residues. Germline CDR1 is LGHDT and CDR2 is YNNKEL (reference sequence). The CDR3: CASSQEIHTDTQYF. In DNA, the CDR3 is TGTGCCAGCAGCCAGGAAATTCACACAGATACGCAGTATTTT.

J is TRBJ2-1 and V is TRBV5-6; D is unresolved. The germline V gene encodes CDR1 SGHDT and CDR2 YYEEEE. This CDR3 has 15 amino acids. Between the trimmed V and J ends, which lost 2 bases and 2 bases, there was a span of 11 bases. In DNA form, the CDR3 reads TGTGCCAGCAGCTTAGAGAATGGCCCCTACAATGAGCAGTTCTTC. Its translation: CASSLENGPYNEQFF.

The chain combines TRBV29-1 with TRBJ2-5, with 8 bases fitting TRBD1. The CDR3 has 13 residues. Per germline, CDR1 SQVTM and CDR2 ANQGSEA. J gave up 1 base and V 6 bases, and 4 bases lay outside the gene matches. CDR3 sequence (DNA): TGCAGCGTCGACAGGGGCCTCCAAGAGACCCAGTACTTC. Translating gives CSVDRGLQETQYF.

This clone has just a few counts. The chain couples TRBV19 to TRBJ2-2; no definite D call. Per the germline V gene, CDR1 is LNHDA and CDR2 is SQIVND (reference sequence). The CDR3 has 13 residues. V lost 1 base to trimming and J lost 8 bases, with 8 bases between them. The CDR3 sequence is CASSIVPLGELFF. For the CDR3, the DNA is TGTGCCAGTAGTATAGTCCCCCTAGGGGAGCTGTTTTTT.

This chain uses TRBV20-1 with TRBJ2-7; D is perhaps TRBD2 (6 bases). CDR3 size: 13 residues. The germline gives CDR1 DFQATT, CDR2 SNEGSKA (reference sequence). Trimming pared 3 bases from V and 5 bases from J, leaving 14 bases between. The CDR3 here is CSASDGGFDEQYF. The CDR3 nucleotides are TGCAGTGCTAGTGACGGGGGTTTCGACGAGCAGTACTTC.